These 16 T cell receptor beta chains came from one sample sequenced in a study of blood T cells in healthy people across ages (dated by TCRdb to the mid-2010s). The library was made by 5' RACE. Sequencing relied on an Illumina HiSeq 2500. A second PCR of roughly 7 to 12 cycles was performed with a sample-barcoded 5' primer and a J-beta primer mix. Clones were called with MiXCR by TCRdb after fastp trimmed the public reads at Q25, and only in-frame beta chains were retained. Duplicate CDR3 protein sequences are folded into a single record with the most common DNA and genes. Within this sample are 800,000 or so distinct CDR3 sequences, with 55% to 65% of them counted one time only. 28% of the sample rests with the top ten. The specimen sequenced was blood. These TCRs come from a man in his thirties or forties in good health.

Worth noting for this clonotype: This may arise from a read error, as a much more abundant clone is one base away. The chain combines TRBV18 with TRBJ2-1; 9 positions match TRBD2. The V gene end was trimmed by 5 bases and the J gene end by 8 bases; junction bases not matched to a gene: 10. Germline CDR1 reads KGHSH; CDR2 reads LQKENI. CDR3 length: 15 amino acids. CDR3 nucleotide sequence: TGTGCCAGCTCAGCGGAGGCGGGGGGGCGGGATGAGCAGTTCTTC. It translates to CASSAEAGGRDEQFF.

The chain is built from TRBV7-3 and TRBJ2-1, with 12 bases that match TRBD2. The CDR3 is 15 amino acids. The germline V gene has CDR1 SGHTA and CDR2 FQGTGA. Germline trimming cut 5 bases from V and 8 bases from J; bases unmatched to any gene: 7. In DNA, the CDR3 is TGTGCCAGCAGCCCAGGGGCTAGCGGGGGGGATGAGCAGTTCTTC. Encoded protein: CASSPGASGGDEQFF.

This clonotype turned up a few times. The CDR3 loop is CASSPLTHSVTDTQYF. The CDR3 bases are TGTGCCAGCAGCCCGCTGACCCACTCGGTCACAGATACGCAGTATTTT. V gene TRBV7-2 combines with J gene TRBJ2-3; D remains unclear. Germline V gives CDR1 SGHTA, CDR2 FQGNSA. The CDR3 extends over 16 amino acids. Trimming cost V 5 bases and J 2 bases, with 17 bases left between them.

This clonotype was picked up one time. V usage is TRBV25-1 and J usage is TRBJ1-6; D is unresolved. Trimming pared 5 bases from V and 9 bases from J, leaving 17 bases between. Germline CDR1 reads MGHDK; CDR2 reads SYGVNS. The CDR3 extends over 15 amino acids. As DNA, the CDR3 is TGTGCCAGCAGTTTCGGGATAGCCCGAGGTTCACCCCTCCACTTT. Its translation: CASSFGIARGSPLHF.

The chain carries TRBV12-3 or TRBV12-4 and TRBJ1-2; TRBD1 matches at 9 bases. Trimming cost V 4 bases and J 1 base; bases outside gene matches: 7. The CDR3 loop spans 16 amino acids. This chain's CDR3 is CASSSRNRGHNYGYTF. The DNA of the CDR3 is TGTGCCAGCAGTTCAAGGAACAGGGGGCATAACTATGGCTACACCTTC.

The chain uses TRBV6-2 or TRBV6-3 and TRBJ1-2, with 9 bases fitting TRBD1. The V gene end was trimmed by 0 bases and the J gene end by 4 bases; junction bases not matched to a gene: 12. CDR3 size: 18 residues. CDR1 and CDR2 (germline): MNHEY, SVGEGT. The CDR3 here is CASSYSSGTGRIIYGYTF. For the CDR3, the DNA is TGTGCCAGCAGTTACTCTTCCGGGACAGGGAGAATAATCTATGGCTACACCTTC.

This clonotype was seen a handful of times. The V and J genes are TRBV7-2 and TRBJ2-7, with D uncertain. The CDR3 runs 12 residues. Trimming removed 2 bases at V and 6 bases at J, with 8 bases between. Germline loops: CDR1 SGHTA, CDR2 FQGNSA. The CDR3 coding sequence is TGTGCCAGCAGCTTATACTGGGGCGAGCAGTACTTC. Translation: CASSLYWGEQYF.

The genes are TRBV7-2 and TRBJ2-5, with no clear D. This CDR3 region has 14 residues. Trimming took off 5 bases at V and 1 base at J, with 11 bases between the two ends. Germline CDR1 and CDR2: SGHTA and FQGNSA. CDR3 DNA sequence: TGTGCCAGCAGCCGAGGACCCTCCCAAGAGACCCAGTACTTC. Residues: CASSRGPSQETQYF.

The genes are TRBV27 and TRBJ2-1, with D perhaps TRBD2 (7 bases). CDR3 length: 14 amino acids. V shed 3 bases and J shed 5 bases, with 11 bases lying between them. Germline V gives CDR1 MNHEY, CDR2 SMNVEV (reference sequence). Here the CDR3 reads CASSLGGPHNEQFF. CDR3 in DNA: TGTGCCAGCAGTTTGGGGGGGCCACACAATGAGCAGTTCTTC.

The CDR3 DNA is TGTGCCAGCAGCTTAGCCACTCTAGCGGGGGAAGAGACCCAGTACTTC. It yields the protein CASSLATLAGEETQYF. V is TRBV7-2 and J is TRBJ2-5; 10 bases line up with TRBD2. Unmatched junction bases numbered 4, after V lost 0 bases and J lost 3 bases. CDR3 length: 16 amino acids. Germline V CDR1 and CDR2: SGHTA, FQGNSA.

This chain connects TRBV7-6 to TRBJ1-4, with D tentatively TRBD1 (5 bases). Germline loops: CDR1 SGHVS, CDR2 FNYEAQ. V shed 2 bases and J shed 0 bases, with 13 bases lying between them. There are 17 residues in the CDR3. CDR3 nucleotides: TGTGCCAGCAGCTTACATGACAGAGGGACAACTAATGAAAAACTGTTTTTT. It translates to CASSLHDRGTTNEKLFF.

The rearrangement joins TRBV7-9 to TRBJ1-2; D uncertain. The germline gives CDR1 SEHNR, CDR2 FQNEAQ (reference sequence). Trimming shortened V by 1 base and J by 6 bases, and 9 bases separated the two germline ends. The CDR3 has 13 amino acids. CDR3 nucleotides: TGTGCCAGCAGCTTAGTTGGTCTTGATGGCTACACCTTC. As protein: CASSLVGLDGYTF.

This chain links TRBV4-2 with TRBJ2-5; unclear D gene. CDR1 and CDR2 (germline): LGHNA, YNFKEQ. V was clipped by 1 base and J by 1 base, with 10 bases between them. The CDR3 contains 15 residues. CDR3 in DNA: TGTGCCAGCAGCCAAGGAGGTCGCATCCAAGAGACCCAGTACTTC. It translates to CASSQGGRIQETQYF.

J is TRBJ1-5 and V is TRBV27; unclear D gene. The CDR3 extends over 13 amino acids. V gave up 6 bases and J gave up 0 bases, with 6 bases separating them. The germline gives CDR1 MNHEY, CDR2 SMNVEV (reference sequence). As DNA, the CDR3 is TGTGCCAGCAGGCTTCGTAGCAATCAGCCCCAGCATTTT. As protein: CASRLRSNQPQHF.

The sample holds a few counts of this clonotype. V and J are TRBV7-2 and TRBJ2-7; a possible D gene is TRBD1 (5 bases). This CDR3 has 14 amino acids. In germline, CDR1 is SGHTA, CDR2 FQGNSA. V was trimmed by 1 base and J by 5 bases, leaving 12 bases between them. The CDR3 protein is CASSLDRQLDEQYF. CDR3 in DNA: TGTGCCAGCAGCTTAGATAGACAGCTGGACGAGCAGTACTTC.

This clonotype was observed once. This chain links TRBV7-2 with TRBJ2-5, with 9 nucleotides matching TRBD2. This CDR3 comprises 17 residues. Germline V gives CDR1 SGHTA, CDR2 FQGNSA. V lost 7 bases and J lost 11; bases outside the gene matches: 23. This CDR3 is CASTFDSLAGGFREQYF. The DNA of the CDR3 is TGTGCCAGCACCTTTGATAGTCTCGCGGGGGGGTTCCGTGAGCAGTACTTC.